This TCR beta chain was recorded in a study of T cells after yellow fever vaccination. TCRdb independently ran MiXCR on the 5' RACE reads; one entry per CDR3 protein. The sample yields roughly 96,000 distinct CDR3 sequences, about 8.2% seen once. This clonotype was seen a few times. The sequencing used CD8+ T cells not binding an NS4B(214-222) dextramer, sorted from PBMCs, collected around 15 days after the first yellow fever vaccination. The TCR originated in a man younger than 30 who received the YFV17D yellow fever vaccine.

This chain's CDR3 is CASSQSQGFGTDTQYF. CDR3 nucleotides: TGCGCCAGCAGCCAATCTCAGGGATTTGGAACAGATACGCAGTATTTT. V is TRBV4-3 and J is TRBJ2-3, with D possibly TRBD1 on 5 matching bases. In germline, CDR1 is LGHNA, CDR2 YSLEER. Deletions cut 2 bases from V and 3 bases from J, with 15 bases between. The CDR3 extends over 16 amino acids.